This T cell receptor beta chain comes out of a study of blood T cell repertoires in COVID-19. Study context: There were acute and convalescent COVID-19 samples, and they came from the United States, Italy and Spain. The analysed material was cDNA or gDNA that came from T cells, B-cell-depleted T cells, or PBMCs.

Unmatched junction bases numbered 5, after V lost 3 bases and J lost 3 bases. This CDR3 is built from 14 residues. Germline assignment: CDR1 KGHSH and CDR2 LQKENI. Sequenced by immunoSEQ multiplex PCR; TCRdb stores in-frame clones only, minus some. The data hold approximately 300,000 clones, with 90% observed a single time. Cohorts were determined from participant-reported clinical history. This sequence originates from a woman in her late teens or twenties with acute COVID-19. The specimen sequenced was PBMCs or T cells enriched from blood (not recorded which). The chain carries TRBV18 and TRBJ2-7, with 7 bases fitting TRBD1. This chain's CDR3 is CASSPGQKYYEQYF. The CDR3 coding sequence is TGTGCCAGCTCACCGGGACAGAAATACTACGAGCAGTACTTC. The variable domain in full, completed from reference TRBV18 and TRBJ2-7, reads NAGVMQNPRHLVRRRGQEARLRCSPMKGHSHVYWYRQLPEEGLKFMVYLQKENIIDESGMPKERFSAEFPKEGPSILRIQQVVRGDSAAYFCASSPGQKYYEQYFGPGTRLTVT.